Sequencing of this TCR beta chain was carried out in a study of Ad26.COV2.S vaccination and SARS-CoV-2 variants. Using immunoSEQ multiplex PCR, the repertoire was profiled, and TCRdb retains in-frame clones only, with some absent. The sample lists roughly 700,000 clones, 89% occurring once. Study-wide points: Non-spike TCR breadth was similar in vaccine and placebo recipients.

Sample treatment: roughly 18 received Ad26.COV2.S at low or high dose, single or two shots; several received placebo; per-sample allocation not given. Following the first vaccine or placebo injection, samples were taken on day 63. In Boston, an adult donor aged 18-55 years took part. Trimming removed 3 bases at V and 1 base at J, with 6 bases between. This CDR3 contains 13 residues. This clone was found a few times. Its antigen is unknown. The sample carries other DNA sequences with the same CDR3. This sequence originates from a person between 18 and 59 years old who received the Ad26.COV2.S COVID-19 vaccine or a placebo. Sequenced here: peripheral blood, sampled in a trial of Ad26.COV2.S vaccine versus placebo. The chain employs TRBV12-3 or TRBV12-4 and TRBJ1-1, with D maybe TRBD1 (5 bases). Written as DNA, the CDR3 is TGTGCCAGCAGTTTTGGGGGGAACACTGAAGCTTTCTTT. Amino acid sequence: CASSFGGNTEAFF.